The rows below give T cell receptor beta chains drawn from one sample of a study of blood T cell repertoires in COVID-19. Repertoires were generated with immunoSEQ multiplex PCR, while TCRdb's copy carries only in-frame clones and drops some. The data contain more than 150,000 clones, around 83% of them singletons. The sample taken for sequencing was peripheral blood. The receptors shown here come from a woman between 40 and 50 years old with acute or convalescent COVID-19. Both conserved end residues are part of each CDR3. A D gene is named only where the DNA matches it firmly. Clone size is given for some rows only: seen once, a few or many times, or a class if the clone is expanded.

.	TRBV7-9	TRBJ1-3	.	CASSLGQPGNTIYF	TGTGCCAGCAGCTTGGGACAACCAGGAAACACCATATATTTT
TRBD1	TRBV6-5	TRBJ2-7	few	CATRPNSGTGNEQYF	TGTGCCACCCGACCAAATTCCGGGACAGGGAACGAGCAGTACTTC
.	TRBV30	TRBJ2-7	.	CAWSVLGWEQYF	TGTGCCTGGAGTGTACTTGGTTGGGAGCAGTACTTC
.	TRBV27	TRBJ1-4	.	CASSLSGPNEKLFF	TGTGCCAGCAGTTTATCGGGGCCCAATGAAAAACTGTTTTTT
.	TRBV21-1	TRBJ2-1	.	CASKGQGNEQFF	TGTGCCAGCAAGGGACAGGGGAATGAGCAGTTCTTC
.	TRBV19	TRBJ2-5	.	CASRTINSSPGELTQYF	TGTGCCAGTAGAACGATAAACAGTAGCCCGGGGGAGTTGACCCAGTACTTC
.	TRBV6-5	TRBJ1-5	.	CASSYGRAGEQPQHF	TGTGCCAGCAGTTACGGAAGGGCGGGTGAGCAGCCCCAGCATTTT
.	TRBV10-3	TRBJ2-1	.	CAISEGGEQFF	TGTGCCATCAGCGAAGGGGGGGAACAGTTCTTC
TRBD2	TRBV7-6	TRBJ2-7	.	CASRASGNTYEQYF	TGTGCCAGCAGGGCTAGCGGAAATACCTACGAGCAGTACTTC
.	TRBV28	TRBJ1-1	.	CASTRGGSNTEAFF	TGTGCCAGCACGCGTGGGGGGAGTAACACTGAAGCTTTCTTT
.	TRBV3-1/TRBV3-2	TRBJ1-3	.	CASSFLTQGGNTIYF	TGTGCCAGCAGCTTTTTGACGCAGGGCGGAAACACCATATATTTT
.	TRBV6-5	TRBJ2-7	.	CASSYGASGTYEQYF	TGTGCCAGCAGTTACGGAGCCAGCGGCACCTACGAGCAGTACTTC